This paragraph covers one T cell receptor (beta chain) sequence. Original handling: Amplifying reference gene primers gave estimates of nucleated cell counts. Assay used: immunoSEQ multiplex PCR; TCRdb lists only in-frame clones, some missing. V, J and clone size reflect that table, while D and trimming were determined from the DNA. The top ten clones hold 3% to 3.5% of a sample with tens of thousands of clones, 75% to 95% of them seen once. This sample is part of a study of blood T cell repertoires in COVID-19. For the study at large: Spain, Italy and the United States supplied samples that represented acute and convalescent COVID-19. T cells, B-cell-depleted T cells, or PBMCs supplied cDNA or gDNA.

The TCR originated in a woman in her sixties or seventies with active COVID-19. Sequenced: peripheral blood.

The CDR3 here is CASSWTVNTEAFF. As DNA, the CDR3 is TGTGCCAGCAGCTGGACAGTGAACACTGAAGCTTTCTTT. This chain uses TRBV7-2 with TRBJ1-1; perhaps TRBD1 as D (6 bases). Germline V gene lookup returns CDR1 SGHTA and CDR2 FQGNSA. V lost 4 bases and J 0 bases, leaving 6 bases between the germline ends. The length of the CDR3 is 13 residues.